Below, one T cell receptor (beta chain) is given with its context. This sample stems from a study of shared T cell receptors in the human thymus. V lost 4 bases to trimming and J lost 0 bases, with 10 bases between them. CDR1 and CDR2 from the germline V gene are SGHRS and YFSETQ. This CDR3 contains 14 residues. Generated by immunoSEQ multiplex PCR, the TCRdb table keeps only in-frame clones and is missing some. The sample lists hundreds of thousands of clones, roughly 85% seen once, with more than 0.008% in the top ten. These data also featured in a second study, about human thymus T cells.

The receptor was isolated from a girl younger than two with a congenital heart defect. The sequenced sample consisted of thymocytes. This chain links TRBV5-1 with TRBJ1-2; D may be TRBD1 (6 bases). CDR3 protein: CASSRDKTNYGYTF. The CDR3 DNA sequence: TGCGCCAGCAGCAGGGACAAGACTAACTATGGCTACACCTTC.